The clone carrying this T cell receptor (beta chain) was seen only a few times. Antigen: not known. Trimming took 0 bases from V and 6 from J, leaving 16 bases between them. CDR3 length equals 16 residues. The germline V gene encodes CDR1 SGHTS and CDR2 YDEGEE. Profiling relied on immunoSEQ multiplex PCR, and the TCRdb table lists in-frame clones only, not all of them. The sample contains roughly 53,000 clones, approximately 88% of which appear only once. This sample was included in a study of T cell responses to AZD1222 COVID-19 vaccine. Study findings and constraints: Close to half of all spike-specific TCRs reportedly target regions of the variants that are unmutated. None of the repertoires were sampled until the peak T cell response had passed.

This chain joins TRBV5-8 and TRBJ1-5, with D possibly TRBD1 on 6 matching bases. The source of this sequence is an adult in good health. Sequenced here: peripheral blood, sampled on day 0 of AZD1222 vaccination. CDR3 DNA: TGTGCCAGCAGCTTGGGGGACGTGGGGGCGAGTCAGCCCCAGCATTTT. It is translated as CASSLGDVGASQPQHF.